The T cell receptor beta chain under discussion was sequenced for a study of human T cells and chemical hapten exposure. V was shortened by 3 bases and J by 5 bases, with 8 bases between the two germline ends. The CDR3 is 13 amino acids. Per the germline V gene, CDR1 is KGHSH and CDR2 is LQKENI. TCRdb reprocessed the RACE reads with MiXCR, giving one entry per CDR3 protein. The profile shows tens of thousands of distinct CDR3 sequences, 9% to 9.5% of them singletons. There are many counts of this clonotype. Time point meaning: patch test 1, 2 weeks after DPC sensitization. Treatment reported: therapeutic diphenylcyclopropenone sensitization with weekly scalp DPC.

The V call is TRBV18, the J call TRBJ2-4; possibly TRBD1 for D (5 bases). The clonotype originates from a woman aged 50 to 65 with alopecia areata. Some clones in this sample may be carry-over from other donors' samples. The specimen was whole blood, collected in connection with sensitization to the hapten diphenylcyclopropenone (DPC). CDR3 residues: CASSPEQENIQYF. The CDR3 DNA reads TGTGCCAGCTCACCCGAACAGGAAAACATTCAGTACTTC.